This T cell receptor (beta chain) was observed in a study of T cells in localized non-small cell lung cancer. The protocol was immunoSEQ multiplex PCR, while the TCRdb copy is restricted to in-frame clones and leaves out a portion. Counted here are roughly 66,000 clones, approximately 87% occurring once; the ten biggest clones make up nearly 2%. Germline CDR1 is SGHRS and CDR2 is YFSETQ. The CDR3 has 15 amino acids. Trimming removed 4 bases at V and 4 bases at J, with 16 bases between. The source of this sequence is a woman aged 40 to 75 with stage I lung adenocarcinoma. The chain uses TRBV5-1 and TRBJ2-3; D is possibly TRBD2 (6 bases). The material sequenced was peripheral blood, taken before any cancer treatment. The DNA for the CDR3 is TGCGCCAGCAGCCCTCGGGTCGGGAGCGCAGATACGCAGTATTTT. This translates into CASSPRVGSADTQYF.